A few counts support the clone carrying this T cell receptor (beta chain). Its specificity is not known. Repertoires were generated with immunoSEQ multiplex PCR, while TCRdb's copy carries only in-frame clones and drops some. The table records about 120,000 clones, about 85% of them present only once. This record comes from a study of T cell responses to AZD1222 COVID-19 vaccine. Study background: The study pooled second doses at about 4 or about 12 weeks.

Germline V CDR1 and CDR2: MDHEN, SYDVKM. With 2 bases clipped from V and 1 base from J, the junction kept 8 bases outside the gene matches. The CDR3 contains 17 residues. Regarding the study as a whole: After the peak T cell response, and only then, were repertoires sampled. Just a handful of AZD1222 recipients were seropositive at baseline. Increased Spike-specific TCR breadth and depth were observed after two AZD1222 doses.

J is TRBJ1-1 and V is TRBV28; TRBD1 aligns across 9 bases. The source of this sequence is an adult in good health. The sequencing used peripheral blood, collected on day 0 of AZD1222 vaccination. CDR3 amino acids: CASSLGDRALPNTEAFF. For the CDR3, the DNA is TGTGCCAGCAGTTTAGGGGACAGGGCCTTACCGAACACTGAAGCTTTCTTT.